This T cell receptor (beta chain) was retrieved from a study of OX40 agonist ivuxolimab in advanced cancers. Study background: An agonistic human IgG2 monoclonal antibody against OX40 (CD134) was given. Two patients with cutaneous melanoma and one with hepatocellular carcinoma, three in total, showed partial responses.

At baseline, cycle 4 day 1, and cycle 7 day 1, blood was sampled. Assay: immunoSEQ multiplex PCR; the TCRdb copy retains only in-frame clones and omits some. This sample has around 64,000 clones, with roughly 80% found just once. Sample: CD4+ or CD8+ T cells sorted from blood, taken in a trial of the OX40 agonist ivuxolimab. The origin of this receptor is an adult with an advanced solid tumor such as melanoma, head and neck, liver or kidney cancer.

DNA of the CDR3: TGCAGCGTTCCCTCTTGGATTCACCGAAGCACAGATACGCAGTATTTT. This translates into CSVPSWIHRSTDTQYF. This sequence joins TRBV29-1 and TRBJ2-3; D gene ambiguous. The CDR3 runs 16 residues. CDR1 is SQVTM and CDR2 is ANQGSEA in the germline V gene. Trimming took off 5 bases at V and 0 bases at J, with 18 bases between the two ends.